This T cell receptor beta chain came from a study of post-analysis software for immune sequencing data. The CDR3 is 16 residues long. The germline V gene has CDR1 SGHKS and CDR2 YYEKEE (reference sequence). V lost 2 bases to trimming and J lost 7 bases; unmatched junction nucleotides: 9. Unique molecular identifiers were present in the TCR beta cDNA libraries. TCRdb reprocessed the PCR reads with MiXCR, giving one entry per CDR3 protein. The table lists under 200,000 distinct CDR3 sequences, over 25% of them singletons. As regards this clonotype: Its antigen is as yet unknown.

Study-wide points: Pronounced co-clustering by F measure was evident among identically batched samples. Included in a set of roughly five TRBV segments more frequent in patients than controls were TRBV5-6, TRBV5-1 and TRBV20-1.

The specimen sequenced was blood. This receptor was identified in a girl under 18 with multiple sclerosis. The J gene is TRBJ1-5, the V gene TRBV5-5; the match to TRBD1 covers 10 bases. In nucleotides, the CDR3 is TGTGCCAGCAGCTTTCTCGCGGGACAGGGGATCCAGCCCCAGCATTTT. It specifies CASSFLAGQGIQPQHF.